These 7 T cell receptor beta chains originate from one sample sequenced in a study of blood T cell repertoires in COVID-19. Generated by immunoSEQ multiplex PCR, the TCRdb table keeps only in-frame clones and is missing some. Of about 180,000 clones listed, roughly 85% were seen once; the top ten hold 10%. Source material: peripheral blood. The origin of the receptors is a woman older than 75 with active or convalescent COVID-19.

The chain employs TRBV6-6 and TRBJ2-3, with 10 bases fitting TRBD2. The CDR3 consists of 20 residues. Germline CDR1 MNHNY, CDR2 SVGAGI (reference sequence). With 6 bases clipped from V and 2 bases from J, the junction kept 20 bases outside the gene matches. The CDR3 reads CASSIRSPSTSGTYTDTQYF. The CDR3 DNA is TGTGCCAGCAGCATTAGATCCCCCTCAACTAGCGGGACTTACACAGATACGCAGTATTTT.

The chain links TRBV10-2 to TRBJ2-5; D ambiguous. Trimming left V 2 bases short and J 7 bases short, with 8 bases between. CDR1 and CDR2 (germline): WSHSY, SAAADI. This CDR3 contains 12 residues. In DNA form, the CDR3 reads TGCGCCAGCAGTGAGGCCTTCGGGACCCAGTACTTC. Residues: CASSEAFGTQYF.

CDR3 amino acids: CASSFRSSNQPQHF. The CDR3 bases are TGTGCCAGCAGCTTTCGTTCTAGCAATCAGCCCCAGCATTTT. The chain carries TRBV7-2 and TRBJ1-5; D is unclear. Germline V gene sequence: CDR1 SGHTA, CDR2 FQGNSA. V lost 3 bases and J lost 0, with 6 bases in between. This CDR3 spans 14 amino acids.

This clone was counted between two and nine times. The J gene is TRBJ1-2, the V gene TRBV19; TRBD1 is a possible D gene (5 bases). Germline CDR1 is LNHDA and CDR2 is SQIVND (reference sequence). V gave up 5 bases and J gave up 7 bases, with 17 bases separating them. The CDR3 runs to 14 residues. CDR3 amino acids: CASSPGGGAFGYTF. In DNA form, the CDR3 reads TGTGCCAGTAGTCCGGGCGGGGGTGCATTTGGCTACACCTTC. Variable domain in full (rest from reference TRBV19 and TRBJ1-2): DGGITQSPKYLFRKEGQNVTLSCEQNLNHDAMYWYRQDPGQGLRLIYYSQIVNDFQKGDIAEGYSVSREKKESFPLTVTSAQKNPTAFYLCASSPGGGAFGYTFGSGTRLTVV.

V gene TRBV28 combines with J gene TRBJ2-5; D is perhaps TRBD1 (6 bases). V was cut by 2 bases and J by 4 bases, with 11 bases left in between. Germline V gene data show CDR1 as MDHEN and CDR2 as SYDVKM. The CDR3 loop spans 14 amino acids. CDR3: CASSLTGMGETQYF. DNA for the CDR3: TGTGCCAGCAGTTTAACAGGGATGGGAGAGACCCAGTACTTC.

This sequence joins TRBV6-6 and TRBJ1-4; D is unclear. The CDR3 spans 12 residues. Deletions cut 6 bases from V and 8 bases from J, with 10 bases between. Per germline, CDR1 MNHNY and CDR2 SVGAGI (reference sequence). CDR3 amino acids: CASSPEVEKLFF. In DNA form, the CDR3 reads TGTGCCAGCAGCCCCGAGGTGGAAAAACTGTTTTTT.

This chain links TRBV5-1 with TRBJ1-6; D is possibly TRBD1 (5 bases). CDR3 length: 14 amino acids. V gave up 5 bases and J gave up 9 bases, with 15 bases separating them. From germline, CDR1 is SGHRS and CDR2 YFSETQ. The CDR3 is CASRRGVTGSPLHF. The CDR3 DNA follows: TGCGCCAGCAGGCGGGGGGTAACAGGTTCACCCCTCCACTTT.